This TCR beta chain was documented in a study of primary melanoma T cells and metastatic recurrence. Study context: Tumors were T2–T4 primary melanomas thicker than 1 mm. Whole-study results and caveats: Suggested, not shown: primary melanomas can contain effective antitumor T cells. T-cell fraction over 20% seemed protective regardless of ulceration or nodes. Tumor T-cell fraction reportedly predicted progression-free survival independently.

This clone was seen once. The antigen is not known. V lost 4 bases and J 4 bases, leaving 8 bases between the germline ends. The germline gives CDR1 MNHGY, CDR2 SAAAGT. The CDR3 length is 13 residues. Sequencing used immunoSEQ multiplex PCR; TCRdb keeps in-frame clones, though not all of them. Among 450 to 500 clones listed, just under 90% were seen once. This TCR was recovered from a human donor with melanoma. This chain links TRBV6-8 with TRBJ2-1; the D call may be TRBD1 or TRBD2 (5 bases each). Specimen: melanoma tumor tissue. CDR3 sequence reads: CASSWGGYNEQFF. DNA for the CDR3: TGTGCCAGCAGTTGGGGCGGGTACAATGAGCAGTTCTTC.